The sequence of this T cell receptor beta chain was determined in a study of blood T cell repertoires in COVID-19. Study summary: Acute and convalescent COVID-19 samples came from the United States, Italy and Spain. PBMCs, B-cell-depleted T cells, or T cells provided the cDNA or gDNA that made up the material.

Germline trimming cut 4 bases from V and 7 bases from J; bases unmatched to any gene: 6. The CDR3 runs to 14 residues. Germline CDR1 reads SNHLY; CDR2 reads FYNNEI. Source study methods: It was from reference gene primer amplification that nucleated cell counts were estimated. TCRdb's table, derived via immunoSEQ multiplex PCR, lists solely in-frame clones and lacks some. V, J and clone size were drawn from that table, and D and trimming were deduced from the DNA. This table has roughly 260,000 clones, about nine tenths appearing once. This clonotype was sampled from a middle-aged woman with acute or convalescent COVID-19. This sequence joins TRBV2 and TRBJ1-5, with 8 bases aligning to TRBD1. The sample consisted of peripheral blood. In DNA form, the CDR3 reads TGTGCCAGCAGTGGGGACAGGTCGGGACAGCCCCAGCATTTT. Translated: CASSGDRSGQPQHF.